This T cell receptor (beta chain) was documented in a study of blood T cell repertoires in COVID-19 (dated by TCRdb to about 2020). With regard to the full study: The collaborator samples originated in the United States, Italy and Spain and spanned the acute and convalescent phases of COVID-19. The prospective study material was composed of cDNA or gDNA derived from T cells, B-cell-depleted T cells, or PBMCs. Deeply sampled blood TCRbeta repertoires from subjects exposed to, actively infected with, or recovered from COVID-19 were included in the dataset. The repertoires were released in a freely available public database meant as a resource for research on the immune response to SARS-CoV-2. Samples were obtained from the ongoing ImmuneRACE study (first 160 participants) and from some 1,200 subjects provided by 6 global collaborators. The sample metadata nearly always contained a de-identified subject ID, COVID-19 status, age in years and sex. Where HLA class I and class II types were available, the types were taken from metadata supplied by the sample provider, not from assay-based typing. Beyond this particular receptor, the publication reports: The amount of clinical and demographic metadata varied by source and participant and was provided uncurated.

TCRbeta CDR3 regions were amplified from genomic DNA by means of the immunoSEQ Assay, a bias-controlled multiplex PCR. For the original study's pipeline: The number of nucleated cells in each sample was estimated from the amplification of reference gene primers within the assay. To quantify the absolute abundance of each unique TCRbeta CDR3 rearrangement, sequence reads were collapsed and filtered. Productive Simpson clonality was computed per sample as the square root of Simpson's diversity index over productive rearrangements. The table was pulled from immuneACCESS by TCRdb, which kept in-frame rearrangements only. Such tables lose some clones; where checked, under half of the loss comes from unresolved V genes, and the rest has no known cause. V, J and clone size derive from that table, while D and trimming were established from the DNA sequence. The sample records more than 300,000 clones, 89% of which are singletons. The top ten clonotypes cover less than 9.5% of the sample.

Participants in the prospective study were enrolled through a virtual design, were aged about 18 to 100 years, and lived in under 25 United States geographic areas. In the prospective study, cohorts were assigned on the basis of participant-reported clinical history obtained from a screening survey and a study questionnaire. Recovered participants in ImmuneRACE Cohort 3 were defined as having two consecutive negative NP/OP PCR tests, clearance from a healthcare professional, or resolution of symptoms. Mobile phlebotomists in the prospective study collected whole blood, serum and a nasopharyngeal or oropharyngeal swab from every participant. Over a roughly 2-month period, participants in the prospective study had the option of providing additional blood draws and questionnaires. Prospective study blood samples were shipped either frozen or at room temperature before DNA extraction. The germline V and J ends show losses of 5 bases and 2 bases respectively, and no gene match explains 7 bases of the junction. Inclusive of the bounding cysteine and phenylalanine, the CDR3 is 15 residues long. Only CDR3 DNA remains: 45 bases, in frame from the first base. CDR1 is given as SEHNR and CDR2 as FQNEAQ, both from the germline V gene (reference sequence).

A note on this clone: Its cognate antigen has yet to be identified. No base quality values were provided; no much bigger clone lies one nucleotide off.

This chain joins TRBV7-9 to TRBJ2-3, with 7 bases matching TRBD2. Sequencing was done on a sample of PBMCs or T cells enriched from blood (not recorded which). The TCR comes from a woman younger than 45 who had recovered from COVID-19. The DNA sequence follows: TGTGCCAGCAGCCGGAGCGGGATCAACACAGATACGCAGTATTTT. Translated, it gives CASSRSGINTDTQYF.